Listed below are T cell receptor beta chains from one sample, sequenced in a study of glioma-infiltrating T cells. TCRdb independently ran MiXCR on the multiplex PCR reads; one entry per CDR3 protein. This table has roughly 20,000 distinct CDR3 sequences, just under 25% appearing once. The sequenced sample consisted of glioma tissue, nonneoplastic brain tissue, or PBMCs (not recorded which). These receptors came from a human donor with low-grade glioma or glioblastoma, undergoing nonglioma brain surgery, or in good health (not recorded which). Each CDR3 is given with its conserved first and last residue. The D gene is left open where the match is weak. A row's size may be missing; if present it is once, few, many or a size class.

cdr3_length j_call d_call v_call clone_size cdr3_nt cdr3_aa
15 TRBJ2-3 TRBD2 TRBV7-8 many TGTGCCAGCAGCGGGACTAGCGGGTTCACAGATACGCAGTATTTT CASSGTSGFTDTQYF
13 TRBJ1-1 NA TRBV5-1 NA TGCGCCAGCAGCTTGACCCGTGTCAGTGAAGCTTTCTTT CASSLTRVSEAFF
11 TRBJ2-2 NA TRBV29-1 many TGCAGCGTTAGGGGGGCCGGGGAGCTGTTTTTT CSVRGAGELFF
11 TRBJ1-1 NA TRBV29-1 NA TGCAGCTCCCAACAGGTCACTGAAGCTTTCTTT CSSQQVTEAFF
13 TRBJ2-3 NA TRBV6-1 many TGTGCCAAGAAAGACAGGATCACAGATACGCAGTATTTT CAKKDRITDTQYF
13 TRBJ2-5 TRBD1 TRBV6-1 many TGTGCCAGCAGTACTACAGGGGAAGAGACCCAGTACTTC CASSTTGEETQYF
15 TRBJ1-2 NA TRBV6-2/TRBV6-3 many TGTGCCAGCAGTTACGGGCAGATCCTCGACTATGGCTACACCTTC CASSYGQILDYGYTF
13 TRBJ1-5 NA TRBV6-1 many TGTGCCAGCATCTACCTACCCAACGAGCCCCAGCATTTT CASIYLPNEPQHF
15 TRBJ2-3 NA TRBV3-1 NA TGTGCCAGCAGCCAAGAGGCTAGTTACACAGATACGCAGTATTTT CASSQEASYTDTQYF
15 TRBJ2-3 TRBD1 TRBV9 NA TGTGCCAGCAGCGTAGAGACAGGGGTTACCTACGAGCAGTATTTT CASSVETGVTYEQYF
13 TRBJ2-5 NA TRBV30 NA TGTGCCGGCCCAGCCCCCCTCGAAGAGACCCAGTACTTC CAGPAPLEETQYF
16 TRBJ2-3 TRBD2 TRBV4-1 NA TGCGCCAGCAGCCAAGATCTCGCGGGGGGGGCAGATACGCAGTATTTT CASSQDLAGGADTQYF
16 TRBJ2-5 NA TRBV7-8 NA TGTGCCAGCAGCAGAGGGGGGACGGGCGTCAGCGAGACCCAGTACTTC CASSRGGTGVSETQYF
14 TRBJ2-7 TRBD2 TRBV6-1 many TGTGCCAGCAGCCGGGGACTAGCGGGGGTCGAGCAGTACTTC CASSRGLAGVEQYF
14 TRBJ2-5 NA TRBV7-2 NA TGTGCCAGCAGGGAGTGGGGGGGGCAAGAGACCAAGTACTTC CASREWGGQETKYF
16 TRBJ1-4 NA TRBV6-2/TRBV6-3 many TGTGCCAGCAGTTCCCTGGGGAATGCAACTAATGAAAAACTGTTTTTT CASSSLGNATNEKLFF